Detailed here is one T cell receptor beta chain. What it binds is unknown. These data belong to a study of shared clonotypes between healthy human individuals. Study findings and constraints: Though the depth was large, rarefaction showed that sorted-subset sequencing was incomplete.

Assay used: immunoSEQ multiplex PCR; TCRdb lists only in-frame clones, some missing. The sample carries 2 million to 3 million clones, around 94% recorded once. Material: naive CD4+ T cells sorted from blood. Subset specified: CD45RA+ positively selected. This clonotype originated in a man between 18 and 29 years old in good health.

This chain's CDR3 is CASSPDRHSYEQYF. Written as DNA, the CDR3 is TGTGCCAGCAGCCCGGACAGACACTCCTACGAGCAGTACTTC. The chain joins TRBV7-9 to TRBJ2-7, with D maybe TRBD1 (6 bases). Trimming stripped 5 bases from V and 0 bases from J, with 11 bases between. Germline-derived CDR1 and CDR2 are SEHNR and FQNEAQ (reference sequence). This CDR3 has 14 residues.